One sample yielded the 26 T cell receptor beta chains listed below, sequenced in a study of blood T cell repertoires in COVID-19. Method: immunoSEQ multiplex PCR; TCRdb's copy keeps in-frame clones and lacks some. This table has 200,000 to 250,000 clones, around 80% appearing once. The material sequenced was peripheral blood. These receptors were taken from an elderly woman with COVID-19, enrolled during active disease.

V is TRBV10-2 and J is TRBJ1-2, with TRBD1 identical over 7 bases. The CDR3 contains 17 residues. CDR1 WSHSY and CDR2 SAAADI come from the germline V gene. The trim removed 0 bases at V and 3 bases at J, leaving 10 bases unmatched. The CDR3 nucleotides are TGCGCCAGCAGTGAGTCCGGCCCCGACAGGGCTGACTATGGCTACACCTTC. It specifies CASSESGPDRADYGYTF.

The chain combines TRBV4-2 with TRBJ1-2; D not certain. The CDR3 is 12 residues long. Trimming removed 4 bases at V and 6 bases at J, with 9 bases between. The germline V gene encodes CDR1 LGHNA and CDR2 YNFKEQ. The CDR3 DNA sequence: TGTGCCAGCAGCCCCCTCGGGGATGGCTACACCTTC. Its protein is CASSPLGDGYTF.

This sequence joins TRBV2 and TRBJ1-5; TRBD1 agrees at 9 bases. This CDR3 has 15 residues. The trim removed 6 bases at V and 6 bases at J, leaving 9 bases unmatched. Germline V gene lookup returns CDR1 SNHLY and CDR2 FYNNEI. The CDR3 loop is CASRHGQGKFQPQHF. The CDR3 DNA reads TGTGCCAGCAGGCATGGACAGGGGAAATTTCAGCCCCAGCATTTT.

The chain recombines TRBV7-9 with TRBJ1-2; 7 bases agree with TRBD1. J was trimmed by 6 bases and V by 5 bases; bases with no gene match: 9. CDR3 length: 14 amino acids. Germline V gene lookup returns CDR1 SEHNR and CDR2 FQNEAQ (reference sequence). CDR3 sequence (DNA): TGTGCCAGCAGCACCGGGACAGAGACGAATGGCTACACCTTC. Its protein product is CASSTGTETNGYTF.

The sample holds a few counts of this clone. The chain joins TRBV5-4 to TRBJ1-5; D is ambiguous. CDR1 SGHNT and CDR2 YYREEE come from the germline V gene (reference sequence). The CDR3 contains 15 residues. Deletions cut 0 bases from V and 4 bases from J, with 11 bases between. For the CDR3, the DNA is TGTGCCAGCAGCTTGGATGCCGGAGGAAATCAGCCCCAGCATTTT. This encodes CASSLDAGGNQPQHF.

In its sample, this clone was seen once. The chain links TRBV6-5 to TRBJ1-2, with 7 bases lining up with TRBD1. Germline CDR1 is MNHEY and CDR2 is SVGAGI. The CDR3 contains 14 residues. V was clipped by 4 bases and J by 2 bases; unmatched bases: 4. The chain's CDR3 is CASSSPTGNYGYTF. The CDR3, as DNA: TGTGCCAGCAGTTCCCCGACAGGGAACTATGGCTACACCTTC.

This clone showed up just once. This chain joins TRBV28 and TRBJ2-7; 13 nucleotides match TRBD2. The CDR3 spans 22 residues. From germline, CDR1 is MDHEN and CDR2 SYDVKM. Trimming cost V 5 bases and J 3 bases; bases outside gene matches: 25. The CDR3 nucleotides read TGTGCCAGCAGTCCCCTGGGACTAGCGGGGCCCGATGTGGGCGTCTTTCGCTACGAGCAGTACTTC. Protein sequence: CASSPLGLAGPDVGVFRYEQYF.

This chain links TRBV9 with TRBJ2-3; 7 bases align to TRBD1. The J segment lost 2 bases and the V segment lost 4 bases, leaving 10 bases of the junction unmatched. Germline V lookup: CDR1 SGDLS, CDR2 YYNGEE. The CDR3 is 16 residues long. The CDR3 sequence: CASSLQQGTNTDTQYF. In DNA form, the CDR3 reads TGTGCCAGCAGCCTCCAACAGGGGACGAACACAGATACGCAGTATTTT.

The gene calls are TRBV27 and TRBJ2-5; 7 bases are a match to TRBD2. Germline CDR1 is MNHEY and CDR2 is SMNVEV (reference sequence). J lost 4 bases, V lost 5 bases, and 16 bases had no gene match. The CDR3 consists of 17 residues. This chain's CDR3 is CASSPRGAGWLRETQYF. The CDR3 nucleotides read TGTGCCAGCAGTCCTCGGGGAGCGGGGTGGCTGAGAGAGACCCAGTACTTC.

For this clone: Other DNA sequences from this sample encode an identical CDR3 as well. The V and J genes are TRBV5-1 and TRBJ1-2; no definite D call. Per germline, CDR1 SGHRS and CDR2 YFSETQ. This CDR3 has 14 amino acids. V lost 1 base to trimming and J lost 3 bases, with 10 bases between them. CDR3 amino acids: CASSLLGGDYGYTF. The CDR3 DNA reads as TGCGCCAGCAGCTTGTTAGGCGGAGACTATGGCTACACCTTC.

The rearrangement uses TRBV7-8 and TRBJ2-5; TRBD1 matches at 7 bases. The germline V gene has CDR1 SGHVS and CDR2 FQNEAQ. The CDR3 is 14 amino acids. The V gene end was trimmed by 0 bases and the J gene end by 4 bases; junction bases not matched to a gene: 2. CDR3 region: CASSLADRRETQYF. In DNA, the CDR3 is TGTGCCAGCAGCTTAGCGGACAGGCGAGAGACCCAGTACTTC.

The V call is TRBV9, the J call TRBJ2-7; tentative D call: TRBD2 (6 bases). The germline gives CDR1 SGDLS, CDR2 YYNGEE. This CDR3 contains 14 residues. The V and J ends lost 1 base and 7 bases respectively, with 15 bases between them. CDR3 loop: CASSVPSEGSEQYF. The CDR3 DNA reads as TGTGCCAGCAGCGTACCTAGCGAGGGTTCTGAGCAGTACTTC.

This chain connects TRBV19 to TRBJ2-5; 7 bases align to TRBD1. This CDR3 is 12 amino acids long. The germline gives CDR1 LNHDA, CDR2 SQIVND (reference sequence). V lost 10 bases, J lost 5 bases, and 7 bases stayed unmatched. CDR3 sequence: CATRPTGETQYF. The CDR3 DNA is TGTGCCACCCGACCGACAGGGGAGACCCAGTACTTC.

The V and J genes are TRBV11-2 and TRBJ2-1; the match to TRBD1 covers 11 bases. CDR1 and CDR2 from the germline V gene are SGHAT and FQNNGV. J was trimmed by 14 bases and V by 1 base; bases with no gene match: 13. The CDR3 is 16 amino acids. The CDR3 nucleotides read TGTGCCAGCAGCTTAGCCGGACAGGGGGCCGCTTCCGTGGAGTTCTTC. Residues: CASSLAGQGAASVEFF. Together with reference TRBV11-2 and TRBJ2-1, the CDR3 gives the full variable domain: EAGVAQSPRYKIIEKRQSVAFWCNPISGHATLYWYQQILGQGPKLLIQFQNNGVVDDSQLPKDRFSAERLKGVDSTLKIQPAKLEDSAVYLCASSLAGQGAASVEFFGPGTRLTVL.

The chain employs TRBV2 and TRBJ1-5, with a tentative D call TRBD1 (5 bases). Germline CDR1 and CDR2: SNHLY and FYNNEI. The CDR3 has 14 residues. V was clipped by 6 bases and J by 2 bases, with 11 bases between them. CDR3 in amino acids: CASRGGGRNQPQHF. In DNA, the CDR3 is TGTGCCAGCAGGGGGGGAGGGCGCAATCAGCCCCAGCATTTT.

The sample holds one count of this clone. J is TRBJ2-1 and V is TRBV19, with 7 bases that match TRBD2. With V trimmed by 2 bases and J by 0 bases, 4 bases remained unmatched. The CDR3 runs to 16 residues. Per germline, CDR1 LNHDA and CDR2 SQIVND (reference sequence). CDR3 bases: TGTGCCAGTAGTATACAAGCGGGGAGCTCCTACAATGAGCAGTTCTTC. It translates to CASSIQAGSSYNEQFF.

The chain recombines TRBV2 with TRBJ2-5; 7 nucleotides agree with TRBD1. The CDR3 is 14 residues long. Germline V gene sequence: CDR1 SNHLY, CDR2 FYNNEI. V gave up 5 bases and J gave up 6 bases; unmatched junction bases: 9. The CDR3 DNA reads TGTGCCAGCAGTTCTCTGACAGGGACGCAGACCCAGTACTTC. This encodes CASSSLTGTQTQYF. The complete variable domain, with remaining parts taken from reference TRBV2 and TRBJ2-5, reads EPEVTQTPSHQVTQMGQEVILRCVPISNHLYFYWYRQILGQKVEFLVSFYNNEISEKSEIFDDQFSVERPDGSNFTLKIRSTKLEDSAMYFCASSSLTGTQTQYFGPGTRLLVL.

J is TRBJ1-6 and V is TRBV25-1, with 8 nucleotides matching TRBD1. The CDR3 totals 17 residues. V gave up 3 bases and J gave up 6 bases; unmatched junction bases: 10. The germline gives CDR1 MGHDK, CDR2 SYGVNS. The CDR3 reads CASSDQQGGAVNSPLHF. The CDR3 nucleotides read TGTGCCAGCAGTGATCAACAGGGGGGGGCGGTTAATTCACCCCTCCACTTT.

CDR3: CASSQQWTGELFF. CDR3 nucleotides: TGTGCCAGCAGCCAACAGTGGACCGGGGAGCTGTTTTTT. The genes are TRBV3-1 (or the pseudogene TRBV3-2) and TRBJ2-2; D remains unclear. The length of the CDR3 is 13 residues. With 2 bases removed from V and 5 bases from J, the gap between germline ends came to 6 bases. Germline-derived CDR1 and CDR2 are LGHDT and YNNKEL (reference sequence).

This clone was detected a few times. Here the CDR3 DNA reads TGTGCTACATCGTCGGGTTTTAACTATGGCTACACCTTC. It specifies CATSSGFNYGYTF. The chain recombines TRBV19 with TRBJ1-2; D call uncertain. Germline V gives CDR1 LNHDA, CDR2 SQIVND (reference sequence). The CDR3 spans 13 residues.

DNA for the CDR3: TGCAGCGGTAGCGGGAGAAATGAGCAGTTCTTC. This translates into CSGSGRNEQFF. The chain links TRBV29-1 to TRBJ2-1; 9 bases are shared with TRBD2. Losses at the gene ends were 7 bases for V and 7 bases for J; bases not matched to a gene: 2. Germline-derived CDR1 and CDR2 are SQVTM and ANQGSEA. CDR3 length: 11 residues.

In this sample, this clone turned up once. The chain recombines TRBV7-2 with TRBJ2-7; TRBD1 is a possible D gene (6 bases). CDR1 SGHTA and CDR2 FQGNSA come from the germline V gene. Trimming took off 5 bases at V and 5 bases at J, with 13 bases between the two ends. The CDR3 totals 13 residues. The CDR3 bases are TGTGCCAGCAGCCGGTACAGGGCCCACGAGCAGTACTTC. Its protein is CASSRYRAHEQYF. Based on the CDR3 plus reference TRBV7-2 and TRBJ2-7, the full variable domain is GAGVSQSPSNKVTEKGKDVELRCDPISGHTALYWYRQSLGQGLEFLIYFQGNSAPDKSGLPSDRFSAERTGGSVSTLTIQRTQQEDSAVYLCASSRYRAHEQYFGPGTRLTVT.

The chain uses TRBV10-3 and TRBJ1-2; TRBD1 might be the D (6 bases). The CDR3 is made up of 15 amino acids. V lost 7 bases and J lost 3, with 18 bases in between. Germline CDR1 and CDR2: ENHRY and SYGVKD. The CDR3, as DNA: TGTGCCATCAACGGGGGGCTGGGATCAGACTATGGCTACACCTTC. It yields the protein CAINGGLGSDYGYTF.

The rearrangement joins TRBV20-1 to TRBJ2-3; the D gene is possibly TRBD2 (5 bases). The CDR3 is 11 amino acids. Trimming took off 3 bases at V and 4 bases at J, with 5 bases between the two ends. Germline CDR1 and CDR2: DFQATT and SNEGSKA (reference sequence). CDR3 bases: TGCAGTGCTAGGGAGGCAGATACGCAGTATTTT. This sequence encodes CSAREADTQYF.

This clone has more than one count but fewer than ten. The V gene is TRBV18, the J gene TRBJ1-6; perhaps TRBD1 as D (5 bases). This CDR3 has 15 residues. V lost 1 base and J 5 bases, leaving 9 bases between the germline ends. The germline V gene has CDR1 KGHSH and CDR2 LQKENI. The CDR3 here is CASSPQTADNSPLHF. DNA for the CDR3: TGTGCCAGCTCACCACAGACAGCCGATAATTCACCCCTCCACTTT.

The CDR3 sequence: CSPWQGEGYTF. The CDR3 DNA is TGCAGCCCTTGGCAGGGCGAGGGCTACACCTTC. This sequence joins TRBV20-1 and TRBJ1-2; perhaps TRBD1 as D (5 bases). The CDR3 totals 11 residues. Germline assignment: CDR1 DFQATT and CDR2 SNEGSKA (reference sequence).